This record covers a single TCR beta chain. This record belongs to a study of blood T cell repertoires in COVID-19. Germline values: CDR1 DFQATT, CDR2 SNEGSKA (reference sequence). The CDR3 spans 11 residues. The V and J ends lost 4 bases and 3 bases respectively, with 6 bases between them. Using immunoSEQ multiplex PCR, the repertoire was profiled, and TCRdb retains in-frame clones only, with some absent. The table has about 200,000 clones, 80% to 85% seen once. This TCR derives from a woman of 80 years or more with COVID-19, enrolled during active disease. The J gene is TRBJ1-2, the V gene TRBV20-1, with D possibly matching TRBD1 (6 bases). The sequenced sample consisted of peripheral blood. The CDR3 DNA is TGCAGTGCTACAGGGGACTATGGCTACACCTTC. Encoded protein: CSATGDYGYTF.